The rows below give T cell receptor beta chains drawn from one sample of a study of shared clonotypes between healthy human individuals. Sequenced by immunoSEQ multiplex PCR; TCRdb stores in-frame clones only, minus some. Here the sample spans over a million clones, approximately 98.5% being singletons. The material sequenced was naive CD4+ T cells sorted from blood. The receptors originated from a young man in good health. Both conserved end residues are part of each CDR3. Fields, in order: D gene, clone size, V gene, J gene, CDR3 DNA, CDR3 protein. D genes are given only for firm matches. Expanded clones get a size class; other rows say once, few or many, or leave the size out.

NA,NA,TRBV7-2,TRBJ1-5,TGTGCCAGCAGCCCGGGCAGTCGAAACAATCAGCCCCAGCATTTT,CASSPGSRNNQPQHF
NA,NA,TRBV30,TRBJ2-1,TGTGCCTGGAGGCAGGGGTACAATGAGCAGTTCTTC,CAWRQGYNEQFF
NA,NA,TRBV30,TRBJ2-7,TGTGCCTGGTCCCCGGGACGGACCTACGAGCAGTACTTC,CAWSPGRTYEQYF
TRBD2,NA,TRBV7-8,TRBJ2-3,TGTGCCAGCAGCTTACTTGCTAGCGGAGACACAGATACGCAGTATTTT,CASSLLASGDTDTQYF
TRBD2,NA,TRBV18,TRBJ2-1,TGTGCCAGCTCACTCGGACTAGCGGGAGTCCGGAATGAGCAGTTCTTC,CASSLGLAGVRNEQFF
NA,NA,TRBV7-3,TRBJ2-1,TGTGCCAGCAGCTTCAGGGAAGGCAATGAGCAGTTCTTC,CASSFREGNEQFF
NA,once,TRBV7-9,TRBJ2-7,TGTGCCAGCAGCTCCCAGAGGAGGGGGCAATCCTACGAGCAGTACTTC,CASSSQRRGQSYEQYF
NA,NA,TRBV5-1,TRBJ2-3,TGCGCCAGCAGCTTGATCGGGCCGAGCACAGATACGCAGTATTTT,CASSLIGPSTDTQYF
NA,NA,TRBV10-1,TRBJ2-5,TGCGCCAGCAGTGAGACAGGCCGTGGGACCCAGTACTTC,CASSETGRGTQYF
NA,once,TRBV15,TRBJ2-1,TGTGCCACCAGCAGGAAAGTAGCGGACTCCTACAATGAGCAGTTCTTC,CATSRKVADSYNEQFF
NA,NA,TRBV28,TRBJ2-7,TGTGCCAGCAGCCCAACAATATCCTACGAGCAGTACTTC,CASSPTISYEQYF
NA,NA,TRBV6-6,TRBJ2-7,TGTGCCACCTCTGACGCAGGGTATTCGTACGAGCAGTACTTC,CATSDAGYSYEQYF
TRBD1,NA,TRBV29-1,TRBJ2-7,TGCAGCGGCCGGGACAGGACCACCTACGAGCAGTACTTC,CSGRDRTTYEQYF
NA,NA,TRBV9,TRBJ1-1,TGTGCCAGCAGCCCGGGGGCACGAAGCACTGAAGCTTTCTTT,CASSPGARSTEAFF
TRBD2,NA,TRBV9,TRBJ2-5,TGTGCCAGCAGCGTGACTAGCGGGAGCGGCCCTCAAGAGACCCAGTACTTC,CASSVTSGSGPQETQYF
NA,NA,TRBV5-1,TRBJ1-4,TGCGCCAGCAGCCCATCCCGCCGTAATGAAAAACTGTTTTTT,CASSPSRRNEKLFF
NA,NA,TRBV18,TRBJ2-6,TGTGCCAGCTCACCGCCTTCGGGGGTTGGGTGGGCCAACGTCCTGACTTTC,CASSPPSGVGWANVLTF
NA,NA,TRBV9,TRBJ2-3,TGTGCCAGCAGCGTAAACGGTTACACAGATACGCAGTATTTT,CASSVNGYTDTQYF
TRBD1,once,TRBV19,TRBJ1-1,TGTGCCACCGTCAACACCGGGACAGGGGGCACTGAAGCTTTCTTT,CATVNTGTGGTEAFF
NA,NA,TRBV5-1,TRBJ2-3,TGCGCCAGCACTCTTGGAGCAGGGGACACGCAGTATTTT,CASTLGAGDTQYF
NA,NA,TRBV9,TRBJ1-1,TGTGCCAGCAGCGTAAATTCGAGGGGACCGGACACTGAAGCTTTCTTT,CASSVNSRGPDTEAFF
TRBD1,NA,TRBV5-8,TRBJ2-2,TGTGCCAGCAGCTTGGGCTTAGACAGGGCCACCGGGGAGCTGTTTTTT,CASSLGLDRATGELFF
NA,NA,TRBV6-5,TRBJ2-4,TGTGCCAGCAGTTCCATCTTCCTAGCTGCTCACATCTACTTC,CASSSIFLAAHIYF
NA,NA,TRBV28,TRBJ1-2,TGTGCCAGCACCAGTCCCGGGGGCGAGATCTATGGCTACACCTTC,CASTSPGGEIYGYTF
NA,once,TRBV20-1,TRBJ2-3,TGCAGTGCCCCCCCGGGGGATACGCAGTATTTT,CSAPPGDTQYF
NA,NA,TRBV19,TRBJ2-7,TGTGCCAGTAGTATAGGTGGACCTTCCTACGAGCAGTACTTC,CASSIGGPSYEQYF
NA,NA,TRBV28,TRBJ1-2,TGTGCCAGCAGTTTCGGGAAGGGGGTACTCAACTATGGCTACACCTTC,CASSFGKGVLNYGYTF
NA,NA,TRBV10-1,TRBJ2-5,TGCGCCAGCAGTGAGTCGAGGCTCATCTCGGGCCCGGAGACCCAGTACTTC,CASSESRLISGPETQYF
TRBD1,NA,TRBV12-5,TRBJ1-1,TGTGCTAGTGGTTCAGACAGGGCGAACACTGAAGCTTTCTTT,CASGSDRANTEAFF
NA,NA,TRBV7-8,TRBJ2-3,TGTGCCAGCAGCGAGACCGGGACATCGGCAGATACGCAGTATTTT,CASSETGTSADTQYF
NA,NA,TRBV18,TRBJ2-2,TGTGCCAGCTCCCAGATAGAAACCGGGGAGCTGTTTTTT,CASSQIETGELFF